These 3 T cell receptor beta chains originate from one sample sequenced in a study of blood T cell repertoires in COVID-19. TCRdb keeps only in-frame clones here, not all; method: immunoSEQ multiplex PCR. The data show around 170,000 clones, roughly 80% seen once. The sample comprised peripheral blood. The source of these receptors is a young man with active or convalescent COVID-19.

This sequence joins TRBV5-1 and TRBJ1-1; tentatively, D is TRBD1 (6 bases). Trimming shortened V by 4 bases and J by 4 bases, and 14 bases separated the two germline ends. Germline V CDR1 and CDR2: SGHRS, YFSETQ. The CDR3 has 14 residues. CDR3 in DNA: TGCGCCAGCAGCGCCGACAGGTTTCTCACTGAAGCTTTCTTT. Translated, it gives CASSADRFLTEAFF.

The chain has TRBV28 and TRBJ1-2; 9 bases agree with TRBD1. Germline CDR1 reads MDHEN; CDR2 reads SYDVKM. The CDR3 sequence is 13 residues long. The V gene end was trimmed by 10 bases and the J gene end by 4 bases; junction bases not matched to a gene: 7. The CDR3 DNA reads as TGTGCCACAAACCGGGACAGGGTCTATGGCTACACCTTC. The encoded protein is CATNRDRVYGYTF.

The rearrangement joins TRBV14 to TRBJ1-1, with 8 nucleotides matching TRBD1. The V gene's germline CDR1 is SGHDN and CDR2 FVKESK. The CDR3 loop spans 16 amino acids. The J segment lost 4 bases and the V segment lost 4 bases, leaving 11 bases of the junction unmatched. CDR3 sequence: CASSPGQGSQSTEAFF. The CDR3 bases are TGTGCCAGCAGCCCTGGACAGGGTAGCCAGAGCACTGAAGCTTTCTTT.